This TCR beta chain came from a study of T cells in Graves' hyperthyroidism and ophthalmopathy. Study-level findings and limits: Expanded thyroid clonotypes (above 0.001) were mostly also found in blood.

Extraction of PBMCs used roughly 10 ml of fresh peripheral blood. On this clonotype itself: Antigen unknown.

Researchers took RNA transcripts and amplified the TCR beta CDR3 regions from them. TCR CDR3 regions were first amplified by RT-PCR with HTBI primers. One entry per CDR3 protein, called by TCRdb with MiXCR from the multiplex PCR reads. Counted here are around 600,000 distinct CDR3 sequences, more than 14% occurring once; the ten biggest clones make up around 13%. Trimming removed 1 base from V and 0 bases from J, with 12 bases in between. This CDR3 spans 16 amino acids. The germline CDR1 and CDR2 sequences are LNHDA and SQIVND (reference sequence). The receptor was derived from a woman aged 45-60 years with Graves' ophthalmopathy. V gene TRBV19 combines with J gene TRBJ1-1, with a possible D match to TRBD1 (6 bases). Sequencing was performed on blood. The CDR3 DNA sequence: TGTGCCAGTAGTATAGGTGCAGGGGACCTGAACACTGAAGCTTTCTTT. This translates into CASSIGAGDLNTEAFF.